The rows below give T cell receptor beta chains drawn from one sample of a study of T-cell reconstitution after alpha-beta-depleted transplantation in children. Each CDR3 protein is one row after TCRdb ran MiXCR on the PCR reads. Of a few hundred thousand distinct CDR3 sequences in the sample, approximately 16% were seen once. This material consisted of PBMCs from the stem cell graft donor, taken from the stem cell graft. All receptors derive from a human donor who donated a stem cell graft to a child with acute lymphoblastic leukemia. Each CDR3 is given with its conserved first and last residue. D genes are given only for firm matches. Size is omitted from some rows. Given values are once, few, many or a class for expanded clones.

v_gene	d_gene	j_gene	abundance	CDR3aa	CDR3nt
TRBV29-1	.	TRBJ1-1	.	CRVGGIEAFF	TGCAGGGTGGGGGGGATTGAAGCTTTCTTT
TRBV20-1	TRBD1	TRBJ2-7	.	CSARDARDRGDEQYF	TGCAGTGCTAGAGATGCCAGGGACAGGGGTGACGAGCAGTACTTC
TRBV6-5	.	TRBJ2-3	.	CASSYPNEPDTQYF	TGTGCCAGCAGTTACCCGAACGAGCCCGATACGCAGTATTTT
TRBV7-9	.	TRBJ2-1	few	CASSSGPLNEQFF	TGTGCCAGCAGTAGCGGCCCTTTGAATGAGCAGTTCTTC
TRBV20-1	TRBD2	TRBJ2-7	few	CSAERELYEQYF	TGCAGTGCAGAGCGGGAGCTGTACGAGCAGTACTTC
TRBV6-1	TRBD2	TRBJ2-7	.	CASRRSGSDSYEQYF	TGTGCCAGCAGAAGGAGCGGGAGCGACTCCTACGAGCAGTACTTC
TRBV5-4	TRBD2	TRBJ2-5	few	CASSYRLAGREETQYF	TGTGCCAGCAGCTATCGGCTAGCGGGTAGGGAAGAGACCCAGTACTTC
TRBV7-9	.	TRBJ2-7	few	CASSPQDSTYEQYF	TGTGCCAGCAGCCCCCAGGACAGTACCTACGAGCAGTACTTC
TRBV7-2	TRBD2	TRBJ2-7	once	CASSWGLVSYEQYF	TGTGCCAGCAGCTGGGGACTAGTGTCCTACGAGCAGTACTTC
TRBV7-3	TRBD1	TRBJ2-1	few	CASSLGPGTGTNEQFF	TGTGCCAGCAGCTTGGGCCCCGGGACAGGGACCAATGAGCAGTTCTTC
TRBV24-1	TRBD2	TRBJ2-1	few	CATGGSGGRVGPDEQFF	TGTGCCACCGGAGGTTCGGGCGGGAGAGTTGGTCCCGATGAGCAGTTCTTC
TRBV29-1	TRBD2	TRBJ2-3	.	CSVEDLGSGRLDTQYF	TGCAGCGTTGAAGATCTTGGGAGCGGGAGGCTGGATACGCAGTATTTT
TRBV3-1	TRBD1	TRBJ2-7	.	CASSQEPGGGNEQYF	TGTGCCAGCAGCCAAGAACCAGGGGGCGGCAACGAGCAGTACTTC
TRBV12-3/TRBV12-4	TRBD1	TRBJ2-7	few	CASSPHRQGHRYEQYF	TGTGCCAGCAGTCCCCACAGACAGGGGCATCGGTACGAGCAGTACTTC
TRBV15	TRBD1	TRBJ1-2	.	CATSRDHRKTGGVYGYTF	TGTGCCACCAGCAGAGATCACCGAAAGACAGGGGGGGTCTATGGCTACACCTTC
TRBV6-9	TRBD2	TRBJ2-1	few	CARSPRRRESWRGSYNEQFF	TGTGCCAGAAGTCCCCGGCGGCGGGAGTCTTGGAGAGGGTCCTACAATGAGCAGTTCTTC
TRBV7-3	.	TRBJ2-7	.	CASSYVANSIEQYF	TGTGCCAGCAGCTATGTAGCTAATAGTATCGAGCAGTACTTC
TRBV12-3/TRBV12-4	TRBD1	TRBJ2-5	.	CASRATGTGFRETQYF	TGTGCCAGCAGAGCAACCGGGACAGGGTTCCGAGAGACCCAGTACTTC
TRBV29-1	.	TRBJ2-2	.	CSVEDRGANTGELFF	TGCAGCGTTGAAGATCGCGGAGCGAACACCGGGGAGCTGTTTTTT
TRBV25-1	.	TRBJ1-1	.	CASSDHLPRTDTEAFF	TGTGCCAGCAGTGACCACCTCCCTAGGACGGACACTGAAGCTTTCTTT
TRBV20-1	TRBD1	TRBJ2-1	few	CSARALGTGTDEQFF	TGCAGTGCTAGAGCGCTTGGGACAGGAACAGATGAGCAGTTCTTC
TRBV5-8	.	TRBJ1-4	few	CASSLAIGQEKLFF	TGTGCCAGCAGCTTGGCGATAGGGCAGGAAAAACTGTTTTTT
TRBV6-2/TRBV6-3	.	TRBJ2-7	few	CASSSTGANYEQYF	TGTGCCAGCAGTTCAACGGGAGCGAACTACGAGCAGTACTTC
TRBV3-1	TRBD1	TRBJ2-2	.	CASSRDRGPLINTGELFF	TGTGCCAGCAGCCGGGACAGGGGGCCATTAATAAACACCGGGGAGCTGTTTTTT
TRBV5-1	.	TRBJ2-7	.	CASSFGLQVYEQYF	TGCGCCAGCAGCTTCGGACTCCAGGTCTACGAGCAGTACTTC
TRBV7-9	TRBD2	TRBJ2-5	.	CASSSRLAYLQETQYF	TGTGCCAGCAGCTCCCGACTAGCGTATTTACAAGAGACCCAGTACTTC
TRBV5-1	.	TRBJ2-5	few	CASSLMGKSQYF	TGCGCCAGCAGCTTGATGGGAAAAAGCCAGTACTTC
TRBV12-3/TRBV12-4	.	TRBJ2-1	.	CASRNRDPEQFF	TGTGCCAGCAGAAACAGGGACCCTGAGCAGTTCTTC
TRBV7-8	.	TRBJ2-2	few	CASNPSGLRDTGELFF	TGTGCCAGCAATCCCTCGGGGCTTCGGGACACCGGGGAGCTGTTTTTT
TRBV20-1	.	TRBJ2-7	.	CSARGGEAKDEQYF	TGCAGTGCTAGAGGAGGGGAGGCCAAGGACGAGCAGTACTTC
TRBV9	.	TRBJ1-2	.	CASSGTGFYGYTF	TGTGCCAGCAGCGGTACAGGGTTCTATGGCTACACCTTC
TRBV27	.	TRBJ1-2	few	CASSFGGPNYGYTF	TGTGCCAGCAGTTTCGGGGGGCCCAACTATGGCTACACCTTC
TRBV5-1	TRBD2	TRBJ2-1	few	CASSSLPPGLASYNEQFF	TGCGCCAGCAGCTCCCTGCCCCCGGGACTAGCGAGCTACAATGAGCAGTTCTTC
TRBV20-1	.	TRBJ2-5	.	CSASTKETQYF	TGCAGTGCTAGTACCAAAGAGACCCAGTACTTC
TRBV5-4	.	TRBJ1-1	.	CASRELGDTEAFF	TGTGCCAGCAGAGAGCTAGGGGACACTGAAGCTTTCTTT
TRBV7-9	.	TRBJ2-5	few	CASSRTLQETQYF	TGTGCCAGCAGCCGGACCTTGCAAGAGACCCAGTACTTC
TRBV27	.	TRBJ1-2	.	CASSLSAGRGGYTF	TGTGCCAGCAGTTTATCAGCAGGGAGAGGTGGCTACACCTTC
TRBV19	TRBD1	TRBJ2-3	.	CASNNRGAADTQYF	TGTGCCAGTAATAACAGGGGCGCGGCAGATACGCAGTATTTT
TRBV7-2	.	TRBJ2-7	.	CASSLRGGEYEQYF	TGTGCCAGCAGCTTAAGGGGGGGTGAATACGAGCAGTACTTC
TRBV12-3/TRBV12-4	.	TRBJ2-1	few	CASSPGLSWGNEQFF	TGTGCCAGCAGCCCGGGCTTATCTTGGGGCAATGAGCAGTTCTTC
TRBV4-2	.	TRBJ2-3	.	CASSQVGRTTGDTQYF	TGTGCCAGCAGCCAAGTTGGGCGGACGACCGGAGATACGCAGTATTTT
TRBV7-9	TRBD2	TRBJ2-7	few	CASSKGLAGVPPYEQYF	TGTGCCAGCAGTAAGGGACTAGCGGGAGTCCCCCCCTACGAGCAGTACTTC
TRBV4-1	TRBD2	TRBJ2-1	few	CASSQGTSGTPNEQFF	TGCGCCAGCAGCCAAGGGACTAGCGGAACCCCCAATGAGCAGTTCTTC
TRBV3-1	TRBD2	TRBJ2-2	.	CASSPPAGGIAGELFF	TGTGCCAGCAGCCCTCCAGCGGGAGGGATCGCCGGGGAGCTGTTTTTT
TRBV12-3/TRBV12-4	.	TRBJ2-7	.	CASRDTVAYEQYF	TGTGCCAGCAGGGATACGGTCGCCTACGAGCAGTACTTC
TRBV2	.	TRBJ2-1	few	CASSEVGGPRDEQFF	TGTGCCAGCAGTGAAGTGGGGGGCCCTCGGGATGAGCAGTTCTTC
TRBV21-1	.	TRBJ2-1	few	CASSKFCLAGATSYNEQFF	TGTGCCAGCAGCAAATTTTGCCTAGCGGGAGCAACCTCCTACAATGAGCAGTTCTTC
TRBV5-1	.	TRBJ2-6	few	CASRPSHSGANVLTF	TGCGCCAGCAGACCGAGTCACTCTGGGGCCAACGTCCTGACTTTC
TRBV29-1	.	TRBJ2-1	.	CSVEPSQSSYNEQFF	TGCAGCGTTGAGCCTAGCCAAAGCTCCTACAATGAGCAGTTCTTC
TRBV20-1	TRBD2	TRBJ2-7	many	CSANQGTRVTPEQYF	TGCAGTGCAAACCAAGGGACTAGGGTTACCCCCGAGCAGTACTTC
TRBV6-5	.	TRBJ2-3	few	CASSYSIGLSDTQYF	TGTGCCAGCAGTTACTCGATAGGCTTATCCGATACGCAGTATTTT
TRBV5-1	.	TRBJ1-1	.	CASSFLGVGTEAFF	TGCGCCAGCAGCTTCCTTGGAGTGGGCACTGAAGCTTTCTTT